This T cell receptor beta chain was documented in a study of shared clonotypes between healthy human individuals. Germline loops: CDR1 SNHLY, CDR2 FYNNEI. Trimming took 4 bases from V and 0 from J, leaving 11 bases between them. CDR3 length equals 15 residues. Profiled with immunoSEQ multiplex PCR; TCRdb holds only in-frame clones, not every one. The table has 1.6 million or so clones, just under 99% seen once. The receptor's source is a man under 40 in good health. The chain employs TRBV2 and TRBJ2-3, with D tentatively TRBD2 (5 bases). Specimen: naive CD4+ T cells sorted from blood. The subset: CD45RA+ positively selected. The CDR3, as DNA: TGTGCCAGCAGTGCGGTTAGCGAGAGCACAGATACGCAGTATTTT. It is translated as CASSAVSESTDTQYF. Drawing the rest from reference TRBV2 and TRBJ2-3, the complete variable domain is EPEVTQTPSHQVTQMGQEVILRCVPISNHLYFYWYRQILGQKVEFLVSFYNNEISEKSEIFDDQFSVERPDGSNFTLKIRSTKLEDSAMYFCASSAVSESTDTQYFGPGTRLTVL.